A selection of T cell receptor beta chains follows, all from one sample in a study of blood T cell repertoires in COVID-19. Profiled with immunoSEQ multiplex PCR; TCRdb holds only in-frame clones, not every one. The data show a few hundred thousand clones, around 90% seen once. Sequencing input: peripheral blood. These receptors were obtained from a man aged 50 or older with active or convalescent COVID-19. Both conserved end residues are part of each CDR3. Each record gives: CDR3 protein, CDR3 DNA, D gene, V gene, clone size, J gene. D genes are given only for firm matches. A row's size may be missing; if present it is once, few, many or a size class.

CDR3: CASSGGQGAYEQYF
DNA: TGTGCCTCGTCAGGGGGACAGGGGGCCTACGAGCAGTACTTC
D: TRBD1
V: TRBV30
size: .
J: TRBJ2-7

CDR3: CASSLGTGNTEAFF
DNA: TGTGCCAGCAGCTTAGGGACAGGGAACACTGAAGCTTTCTTT
D: TRBD1
V: TRBV7-9
size: .
J: TRBJ1-1

CDR3: CASSPTGTDEAFF
DNA: TGTGCCAGCAGCCCGACCGGGACAGATGAAGCTTTCTTT
D: TRBD1
V: TRBV9
size: .
J: TRBJ1-1

CDR3: CASSLNEDSTEAFF
DNA: TGTGCCAGCAGCTTAAATGAGGACAGCACTGAAGCTTTCTTT
D: .
V: TRBV7-9
size: .
J: TRBJ1-1

CDR3: CASSLGPRDRARGYTF
DNA: TGTGCCAGCAGCTTGGGACCTAGGGACAGGGCGAGAGGCTACACCTTC
D: TRBD1
V: TRBV5-6
size: .
J: TRBJ1-2

CDR3: CASSRTSGEYNEQFF
DNA: TGCGCCAGCAGCCGAACTAGCGGGGAATACAATGAGCAGTTCTTC
D: TRBD2
V: TRBV5-1
size: .
J: TRBJ2-1

CDR3: CASSQAAGGDYGYTF
DNA: TGCGCCAGCAGCCAAGCGGCAGGGGGAGACTATGGCTACACCTTC
D: TRBD1
V: TRBV4-3
size: .
J: TRBJ1-2

CDR3: CASSEHSLNEKLFF
DNA: TGTGCCAGCAGTGAACACAGCTTGAATGAAAAACTGTTTTTT
D: .
V: TRBV6-1
size: .
J: TRBJ1-4

CDR3: CSAEQGYEQYF
DNA: TGCAGTGCAGAACAGGGTTACGAGCAGTACTTC
D: .
V: TRBV20-1
size: .
J: TRBJ2-7

CDR3: CASSQVLPPSHEQYF
DNA: TGTGCCAGCAGCCAAGTTCTGCCCCCGAGCCACGAGCAGTACTTC
D: .
V: TRBV28
size: .
J: TRBJ2-7

CDR3: CASSRVGGPGEAFF
DNA: TGCGCCAGCAGCCGTGTCGGGGGGCCGGGTGAAGCTTTCTTT
D: .
V: TRBV4-3
size: .
J: TRBJ1-1

CDR3: CASSPLSDRRSGNTIYF
DNA: TGTGCCAGCTCACCACTTTCTGACAGAAGATCTGGAAACACCATATATTTT
D: .
V: TRBV18
size: .
J: TRBJ1-3

CDR3: CASSLDRQNYGYTF
DNA: TGTGCCAGCAGCTTAGATCGACAGAACTATGGCTACACCTTC
D: .
V: TRBV7-9
size: few
J: TRBJ1-2

CDR3: CASSPAAGVAFF
DNA: TGTGCCAGCTCACCTGCGGCGGGTGTGGCTTTCTTT
D: .
V: TRBV18
size: .
J: TRBJ1-1

CDR3: CASQGDYGYTF
DNA: TGTGCTTCCCAGGGCGACTATGGCTACACCTTC
D: .
V: TRBV28
size: .
J: TRBJ1-2

CDR3: CASSELAGTNEKLFF
DNA: TGTGCCAGCAGTGAATTGGCGGGAACTAATGAAAAACTGTTTTTT
D: .
V: TRBV25-1
size: .
J: TRBJ1-4

CDR3: CASRSTGGDTQYF
DNA: TGTGCCAGTAGATCGACAGGGGGAGATACGCAGTATTTT
D: TRBD1
V: TRBV19
size: .
J: TRBJ2-3

CDR3: CASSESTRPEEGYTF
DNA: TGCGCCAGCAGTGAGTCGACTAGACCCGAAGAGGGCTACACCTTC
D: .
V: TRBV10-1
size: .
J: TRBJ1-2

CDR3: CASSPSTGWNYGYTF
DNA: TGTGCCAGCAGTCCATCAACAGGGTGGAACTATGGCTACACCTTC
D: .
V: TRBV28
size: few
J: TRBJ1-2

CDR3: CASRSGQPNTEAFF
DNA: TGCGCCAGCAGATCGGGACAGCCTAACACTGAAGCTTTCTTT
D: TRBD1
V: TRBV5-1
size: few
J: TRBJ1-1

CDR3: CAVSSDGQGYGYTF
DNA: TGTGCCGTCTCCTCGGATGGACAGGGCTACGGCTACACCTTC
D: TRBD1
V: TRBV10-3
size: .
J: TRBJ1-2

CDR3: CASSNRAEGFTEAFF
DNA: TGTGCCAGCAGTAACCGGGCCGAGGGATTCACTGAAGCTTTCTTT
D: .
V: TRBV6-5
size: .
J: TRBJ1-1

CDR3: CASSLLRGAQETQYF
DNA: TGTGCCAGCAGTTTGCTACGGGGGGCCCAAGAGACCCAGTACTTC
D: .
V: TRBV6-2/TRBV6-3
size: .
J: TRBJ2-5

CDR3: CASSPRLAGGETQYF
DNA: TGTGCCAGCAGCCCTCGACTAGCGGGAGGGGAGACCCAGTACTTC
D: TRBD2
V: TRBV7-2
size: .
J: TRBJ2-5

CDR3: CASSQDGGQQGGGGNTIYF
DNA: TGTGCCAGCAGCCAAGACGGGGGACAGCAGGGAGGCGGTGGAAACACCATATATTTT
D: TRBD1
V: TRBV4-2
size: .
J: TRBJ1-3

CDR3: CASSEDRTYNEQFF
DNA: TGCGCCAGCAGTGAGGACAGGACCTACAATGAGCAGTTCTTC
D: .
V: TRBV10-2
size: .
J: TRBJ2-1

CDR3: CASSLTASGETQYF
DNA: TGTGCCAGCAGCTTAACGGCATCAGGGGAGACCCAGTACTTC
D: .
V: TRBV7-6
size: .
J: TRBJ2-5

CDR3: CASSVQGSYTGELFF
DNA: TGTGCCAGCAGCGTACAGGGGTCCTACACCGGGGAGCTGTTTTTT
D: .
V: TRBV9
size: .
J: TRBJ2-2

CDR3: CASSSTRESRTYEQYF
DNA: TGTGCCAGCAGCTCTACTAGGGAGTCAAGGACCTACGAGCAGTACTTC
D: .
V: TRBV5-5
size: .
J: TRBJ2-7

CDR3: CAISESIGRGEAFF
DNA: TGTGCCATCAGTGAGTCGATTGGGAGGGGGGAAGCTTTCTTT
D: .
V: TRBV10-3
size: once
J: TRBJ1-1

CDR3: CASSNTKVESQAFF
DNA: TGTGCCAGCAGCAACACGAAAGTGGAGTCCCAAGCTTTCTTT
D: .
V: TRBV5-6
size: few
J: TRBJ1-1

CDR3: CASWSRYSNQPQHF
DNA: TGTGCCAGCTGGAGCCGTTATAGCAATCAGCCCCAGCATTTT
D: .
V: TRBV6-5
size: once
J: TRBJ1-5

CDR3: CASSQQQGVSDEQYF
DNA: TGCGCCAGCAGCCAACAACAGGGGGTTTCGGACGAGCAGTACTTC
D: TRBD1
V: TRBV4-1
size: .
J: TRBJ2-7

CDR3: CASSSRDRAYEQYF
DNA: TGCGCCAGCAGCTCCCGGGACAGGGCCTACGAGCAGTACTTC
D: TRBD1
V: TRBV5-1
size: .
J: TRBJ2-7

CDR3: CASSAGQNYGYTF
DNA: TGTGCCAGCAGCGCGGGTCAAAACTATGGCTACACCTTC
D: .
V: TRBV7-3
size: .
J: TRBJ1-2